Listed here are 13 T cell receptor beta chains from one sample, sequenced in a study of graft-versus-host responses after intestinal transplantation. The antigens of these receptors remain unknown. Using immunoSEQ multiplex PCR, the repertoire was profiled, and TCRdb retains in-frame clones only, with some absent. Here the sample spans about 41,000 clones, 85% to 95% being singletons. The sequencing used unstimulated CD8+ T cells sorted from spleen or lymph node cells, collected before transplant. The source is a human donor who was the organ donor for an intestinal transplant.

The rearrangement joins TRBV7-2 to TRBJ2-5; the D gene is possibly TRBD2 (6 bases). The ends were cut back, 4 bases at V and 7 bases at J, with 22 bases in the middle. The CDR3 extends over 16 amino acids. Germline values: CDR1 SGHTA, CDR2 FQGNSA. CDR3 DNA: TGTGCCAGCAGCTCCAACCGGGGGAGCAGCTGGAGGACCCAGTACTTC. Encoded protein: CASSSNRGSSWRTQYF.

The sample holds one count of this clone. The chain employs TRBV4-3 and TRBJ2-1; 10 nucleotides align to TRBD2. The germline gives CDR1 LGHNA, CDR2 YSLEER. V trimming: 0 bases; J trimming: 7 bases; junction bases outside the gene matches: 6. This CDR3 spans 16 amino acids. CDR3 coding DNA: TGCGCCAGCAGCCAAGATTTAGCGGGGGGTAGAAATGAGCAGTTCTTC. It is translated as CASSQDLAGGRNEQFF.

The chain joins TRBV7-2 to TRBJ2-3, with a tentative D call TRBD1 (6 bases). CDR1 and CDR2 from the germline V gene are SGHTA and FQGNSA. V shed 3 bases and J shed 3 bases, with 22 bases lying between them. The CDR3 extends over 18 amino acids. Written as DNA, the CDR3 is TGTGCCAGCAGCTTTTATTGGTCCACAGGGATAGCGACAGATACGCAGTATTTT. It translates to CASSFYWSTGIATDTQYF.

V is TRBV5-1 and J is TRBJ2-7; D is possibly TRBD2 (6 bases). CDR1 is SGHRS, CDR2 YFSETQ, per germline. V was pared by 4 bases and J by 0 bases, with 11 bases between. This CDR3 is 14 amino acids long. CDR3 sequence (DNA): TGCGCCAGCAGCACGGCGGGGCACTCCTACGAGCAGTACTTC. Protein: CASSTAGHSYEQYF.

The chain links TRBV7-8 to TRBJ1-4; D is uncertain. V was trimmed by 4 bases and J by 2 bases, leaving 11 bases between them. Germline values: CDR1 SGHVS, CDR2 FQNEAQ. The CDR3 sequence is 15 residues long. The CDR3 nucleotides read TGTGCCAGCAGCTCTCTTTTCGGGACTAATGAAAAACTGTTTTTT. The encoded protein is CASSSLFGTNEKLFF.

V and J are TRBV5-4 and TRBJ1-1; D possibly corresponds to TRBD1 (5 bases). V was trimmed by 6 bases and J by 1 base, leaving 16 bases between them. The CDR3 consists of 15 residues. From germline, CDR1 is SGHNT and CDR2 YYREEE (reference sequence). The CDR3 DNA reads TGTGCCAGCACCTCGCTGGGGGAGAGGAACACTGAAGCTTTCTTT. Protein: CASTSLGERNTEAFF.

This sequence joins TRBV5-6 and TRBJ2-7; 9 bases align to TRBD1. The length of the CDR3 is 15 residues. Germline V CDR1 and CDR2: SGHDT, YYEEEE. V trimming: 4 bases; J trimming: 6 bases; junction bases outside the gene matches: 11. This CDR3 reads CASSMIPGQGVEQYF. In DNA, the CDR3 is TGTGCCAGCAGCATGATTCCGGGACAGGGCGTCGAGCAGTACTTC.

V is TRBV9 and J is TRBJ2-5, with TRBD1 identical over 7 bases. The V gene's germline CDR1 is SGDLS and CDR2 YYNGEE. The CDR3 totals 16 residues. The V segment lost 0 bases and the J segment 5 bases; nucleotides outside the gene matches: 10. CDR3 sequence (DNA): TGTGCCAGCAGCGTAGATTTTCAAGGGGGCTTGGAGACCCAGTACTTC. This encodes CASSVDFQGGLETQYF.

The genes are TRBV4-1 and TRBJ2-7, with no clear D. This CDR3 has 13 residues. Trimming stripped 4 bases from V and 5 bases from J, with 12 bases between. Germline values: CDR1 MGHRA, CDR2 YSYEKL. The CDR3 loop reads CASSREDADEQYF. The CDR3 DNA is TGCGCCAGCAGCCGAGAAGACGCTGACGAGCAGTACTTC.

The DNA of the CDR3 is TGTGCCAGCAGTGCCTCTGGTCGGGGCCATCCCCTTTATGGCTACACCTTC. This encodes CASSASGRGHPLYGYTF. This chain uses TRBV6-1 with TRBJ1-2; weak D call: TRBD1 (5 bases). This CDR3 region has 17 residues. V dropped 4 bases and J dropped 5 bases, with 23 bases sitting between them. CDR1 and CDR2 (germline): MNHNS, SASEGT.

The CDR3 DNA follows: TGTGCCAGCAGTGGTCCATACGATCAGCCCCAGCATTTT. Translated: CASSGPYDQPQHF. The chain couples TRBV2 to TRBJ1-5, with D uncertain. CDR3 size: 13 residues. Trimming removed 4 bases at V and 5 bases at J, with 9 bases between. In germline, CDR1 is SNHLY, CDR2 FYNNEI. The full variable domain, in which reference TRBV2 and TRBJ1-5 provide the parts outside the CDR3, is EPEVTQTPSHQVTQMGQEVILRCVPISNHLYFYWYRQILGQKVEFLVSFYNNEISEKSEIFDDQFSVERPDGSNFTLKIRSTKLEDSAMYFCASSGPYDQPQHFGDGTRLSIL.

This sequence joins TRBV7-9 and TRBJ2-5; D is uncertain. This CDR3 has 15 residues. V dropped 4 bases and J dropped 5 bases, with 17 bases sitting between them. Germline V CDR1 and CDR2: SEHNR, FQNEAQ (reference sequence). The CDR3, as DNA: TGTGCCAGCAGCTCCATTGAACCAGGTTGGGAGACCCAGTACTTC. Protein sequence: CASSSIEPGWETQYF. Full variable domain (rest looked up from reference TRBV7-9 and TRBJ2-5): DTGVSQNPRHKITKRGQNVTFRCDPISEHNRLYWYRQTLGQGPEFLTYFQNEAQLEKSRLLSDRFSAERPKGSFSTLEIQRTEQGDSAMYLCASSSIEPGWETQYFGPGTRLLVL.

The chain's CDR3 is CASSPTGGFQPQHF. Written as DNA, the CDR3 is TGTGCCAGCAGCCCTACCGGGGGCTTTCAGCCCCAGCATTTT. The V call is TRBV7-2, the J call TRBJ1-5; possible D gene TRBD1, 6 bases. V was trimmed by 5 bases and J by 6 bases, leaving 14 bases between them. The CDR3 has 14 residues. Germline values: CDR1 SGHTA, CDR2 FQGNSA.